This entry concerns a single T cell receptor beta chain. Its antigen remains unidentified. A sample-barcoded 5' primer and a J-beta primer mix were used in a second PCR of roughly 6 to 11 cycles. Through a template-switch adaptor with 12 random nucleotides, each cDNA molecule received a tag. Each sample provided no less than 2.5 million CDR3-containing paired-end reads. In TCRdb, the 5' RACE reads were re-called with MiXCR into one record per CDR3 protein. The sample has 2 million or so distinct CDR3 sequences, about 50% seen once. The data derive from a study of blood T cells in healthy people across ages. Overall study results and limits: PBMCs went unsorted, and a conclusive naive versus antigen-experienced comparison was therefore prevented.

Material: blood. This receptor was obtained from a woman in her thirties or forties in good health.

CDR3 bases: TGTGCCAGCTCCCGAGGGAGAGCCTACGAGCAGTACTTC. Translating gives CASSRGRAYEQYF. This chain uses TRBV28 with TRBJ2-7; D may be TRBD2 (5 bases). Germline lookup yields CDR1 MDHEN and CDR2 SYDVKM. The CDR3 spans 13 residues. Between the trimmed V and J ends, which lost 8 bases and 2 bases, there was a span of 13 bases.